The source of this T cell receptor (beta chain) is a study of regulatory T cells in long-lasting Graves disease (dated by TCRdb to the early 2020s). The study in broad terms: Newly diagnosed Graves' disease patients had taken antithyroid drugs for less than 3 months. Peripheral blood TCR sequencing and RNA sequencing compared persistent Graves' disease patients with newly diagnosed Graves' disease patients. The study was conducted in China and was registered as a clinical trial. TCR sequencing covered 13 persistent and approximately 20 newly diagnosed Graves' disease patients, approximately 33 samples in total. Overall results and qualifications from the work: Preferential use of TRBV28, TRBJ1-2 and TRBJ2-5 was observed in persistent disease, whereas TRBV20-1 and TRBJ2-1 were favored in newly diagnosed disease. Sequencing and analysis were restricted to the TCR beta chain. Compared with newly diagnosed patients, persistent Graves' disease patients had lower TCR Shannon entropy and fewer highly expanded clones, which suggests clonal expansion. The small sample size was acknowledged by the authors as a limitation that may reduce accuracy. More public clonotypes were shared among persistent patients (2,741) than among newly diagnosed patients (966). The study examined only peripheral blood because the primary lesion, thyroid tissue, could not be accessed.

The library was prepared using multiplex PCR. Sequencing was carried out with an Illumina HiSeq 4000. TCR beta libraries were built with iRepertoire HTBI primers and Arm-PCR amplification of CDR3 regions. Before sequencing, the PCR products went through gel purification. Regarding the original processing steps: Gene usage analysis of CDR3 amino acid clonotypes used the approximately 62 TRBV and about 14 TRBJ segments found across samples. COPE and FqMerger were used to merge filtered high-quality paired reads into contigs. Contigs were aligned with BLAST to IMGT TRBV, TRBD and TRBJ reference genes, and CDR3 was defined per IMGT. Highly expanded clones were defined as clonotypes with a frequency above 0.1%. Shannon entropy served as the measure of repertoire diversity, while the Gini coefficient captured V-J evenness. Public clonotypes were defined as clonotypes shared by more than one individual. In-frame beta chains were kept once TCRdb had trimmed the public reads at Q25 with fastp and called clones with MiXCR. A single entry per CDR3 protein holds the most common genes and DNA from its merged rows. It is TCRdb's table, rather than the study itself, that gives the V and J calls and clone size. For this sample the table gives some 250,000 distinct CDR3 sequences, of which 15% to 20% were detected only once. 12% to 15% of the sample is taken by the ten largest.

The CDR3, cysteine through phenylalanine, is 16 amino acids long. Of all the DNA, just the CDR3 is kept, 48 bases in frame from base 1. CDR1 LGHDT and CDR2 YNNKEL were looked up in the germline V gene (reference sequence). The germline V end is reduced by 1 base and the J end by 12 bases; junction bases left unmatched: 8. The sample's time point label, in plain terms: newly diagnosed GD, antithyroid drugs for less than 3 months. For both TCR sequencing and RNA sequencing, RNA was extracted from PBMCs using TRIzol. The diagnosis of Graves' disease followed American Thyroid Association guidelines. The patients came from an endocrinology department in Xi'an, China. From each patient, about 9 milliliters of peripheral blood was collected into an EDTA anticoagulant tube. Ficoll Paque Plus density gradient separation was used to isolate PBMCs, and no additional T cell sorting was done. An Agilent 2100 Bioanalyzer and agarose gel were used to check RNA quality, while a NanoDrop 2000 measured RNA concentration.

This clonotype was observed at least ten times. Which antigen it targets is not known. There are no base qualities to consult, and no much larger clone falls within one base. These data also formed part of another study, on T cells in Graves' hyperthyroidism and ophthalmopathy. Taken from the second paper: Stable Graves' hyperthyroidism was defined as the absence of progression to ophthalmopathy over 18 months of follow-up. Hyperthyroidism patients were newly diagnosed, with disease duration under 2 months, and aged 18 to 65 years. The study excluded patients with uncontrolled infections, other autoimmune diseases, pregnancy or lactation. Diagnoses relied on clinical symptoms, serum thyroxine and TRAb, thyroid ultrasound and orbital computed tomography. The first round of RT-PCR for the TCR CDR3 was performed with the HTBI primer set and the Qiagen OneStep RT-PCR kit. Blood samples also contained most of the expanded thyroid clonotypes (frequency above 0.001), which suggests that blood repertoires may reflect thyroid immune responses. In cross-validation, a model built on a 13 V-J signature told ophthalmopathy apart from stable hyperthyroidism with about 90% sensitivity and 81% to 82% specificity, and in testing the same model reached 80%/75%. In validation, the model predicted progression to ophthalmopathy a median of roughly 6.5 months before onset, with over 60% sensitivity and around 76% specificity. To identify TCR V-J signatures that set the groups apart, the researchers used a discovery cohort of 100 or so patients, made up of around 40 with Graves' ophthalmopathy and 55 to 65 with stable Graves' hyperthyroidism. An independent validation cohort of about 19 hyperthyroidism patients and approximately 15 patients who later progressed to ophthalmopathy tested prospective prediction of ophthalmopathy. The approximately 100 discovery patients were randomly split 7:3 into training and test sets. The study also compared thyroid tissue and blood T-cell repertoires from more than 5 Graves' hyperthyroidism patients. Following sampling, methimazole starting at 30 mg daily was given to hyperthyroidism patients, and high-dose intravenous methylprednisolone was given to ophthalmopathy patients. Libraries were constructed in a second round of multiplex PCR, after which size selection and purification were performed. Libraries were sequenced paired-end with 100 bp reads on an Illumina HiSeq2000. Raw data were processed with SOAPnuke, discarding reads with adapters, uncalled bases, mean Phred below 15, or no exact constant-primer or identifier match. COPE v1.2.5 was used to merge the high-quality paired reads, and each unique nucleotide sequence was defined as a clonotype. MiTCR v1.1 was used to align the clonotypes against IMGT TRBV, TRBD and TRBJ reference segments. Analysis was restricted to V-J combinations with a frequency above 0.0001, which covered roughly 99% of repertoires. The TCS score was defined as the ratio of F50 (clonal expansion) to E x V (chaos), calculated using BLOSUM62-based TCRdist between CDR3 peptides within each V-J. Welch's t-statistics and random forest reduced 500 to 650 V-J features to 13, which were used in a naive Bayes classifier (R e1071). Sample size was not statistically predetermined, and blinding of investigators to group allocation was not performed. According to the paper, TCR Vbeta CDR3 sequencing was carried out on about 140 peripheral blood samples, which came from 40 to 45 ophthalmopathy, around 75 hyperthyroidism and roughly 17 progressor patients.

The TCR sequence derives from a woman between 25 and 40 years old with Graves disease. Donor details come from another sample of the same person, matched by shared clones. Sequenced material: peripheral blood mononuclear cells (PBMCs), taken at new diagnosis, from a patient treated with antithyroid drugs. Rearrangement joined TRBV3-1 to TRBJ2-1; 14 central nucleotides agree with TRBD2. The CDR3 amino acid sequence is: CASSQVDGTSGGWQFF. The DNA sequence follows: TGTGCCAGCAGCCAAGTTGATGGGACTAGCGGGGGTTGGCAGTTCTTC.